This TCR beta chain was captured in a study of blood T cells in healthy people across ages. Together with a sample-barcoded 5' primer, a J-beta primer mix was included in a second PCR lasting about 7 to 12 cycles. Every cDNA molecule carried a tag from a template-switch adaptor bearing 12 random nucleotides. MiXCR was run by TCRdb on the 5' RACE reads, yielding one entry per CDR3 protein. The data hold around 900,000 distinct CDR3 sequences, with about 53% observed a single time. The material sequenced was blood. The clonotype was recovered from a woman aged 60 to 75 in good health.

The CDR3 protein is CASSFGGGEKLFF. The CDR3 DNA follows: TGCGCCAGCAGCTTCGGAGGAGGTGAAAAACTGTTTTTT. V gene TRBV5-1 combines with J gene TRBJ1-4; D gene uncertain. V was clipped by 2 bases and J by 7 bases, with 9 bases between them. Germline CDR1 is SGHRS and CDR2 is YFSETQ. The CDR3 covers 13 residues.